The 18 T cell receptor beta chains listed next were all sequenced from one sample in a study of T cells in Graves' hyperthyroidism and ophthalmopathy. RNA transcripts served as the template for amplifying TCR beta CDR3 regions. An initial round of RT-PCR targeting the TCR CDR3 relied on the HTBI primer set. Via MiXCR, TCRdb re-called the multiplex PCR reads, giving one row per CDR3 protein. The repertoire holds approximately 630,000 distinct CDR3 sequences, with roughly 17% as singletons. Sequenced input: blood. These receptors were taken from a woman in her twenties or thirties with Graves' hyperthyroidism.

This clonotype came up many times. This chain joins TRBV2 and TRBJ2-5, with D unresolved. Germline lookup yields CDR1 SNHLY and CDR2 FYNNEI. The V gene lost 3 bases and the J gene lost 5 bases, with 10 bases spanning the gap. This CDR3 has 13 residues. DNA of the CDR3: TGTGCCAGCAGTGATAAGGGTTACGAGACCCAGTACTTC. This gives the protein CASSDKGYETQYF.

This clonotype was seen ten or more times. V gene TRBV10-3 combines with J gene TRBJ2-7; 8 bases match TRBD2. The CDR3 length is 15 residues. CDR1 and CDR2 (germline): ENHRY, SYGVKD. Trimming removed 9 bases from V and 3 bases from J; junction bases left unmatched: 13. Here the CDR3 reads CAIGAPGRGDYEQYF. The CDR3 DNA sequence: TGTGCCATTGGCGCCCCGGGGCGGGGGGACTACGAGCAGTACTTC.

This clonotype was found many times. The CDR3 nucleotides are TGTGCCAGCAGCACGGAGGACGGGCTAGCGGAGTACAATGAGCAGTTCTTC. Translation: CASSTEDGLAEYNEQFF. J is TRBJ2-1 and V is TRBV28; 7 bases are shared with TRBD2. V lost 6 bases, J lost 4 bases, and 15 bases stayed unmatched. The CDR3 spans 17 residues. From germline, CDR1 is MDHEN and CDR2 SYDVKM.

This clonotype came up many times. This chain links TRBV6-1 with TRBJ2-7, with 7 bases identical to TRBD2. CDR3 length: 14 amino acids. Germline lookup yields CDR1 MNHNS and CDR2 SASEGT. V trimming: 10 bases; J trimming: 0 bases; junction bases outside the gene matches: 9. CDR3 loop: CATRTSVSSYEQYF. The CDR3 DNA reads as TGTGCCACCCGAACTAGCGTGAGCTCCTACGAGCAGTACTTC.

This clonotype has just a few counts. V and J are TRBV5-1 and TRBJ2-2; a possible D gene is TRBD2 (6 bases). Per the germline V gene, CDR1 is SGHRS and CDR2 is YFSETQ. Trimming cost V 2 bases and J 4 bases, with 18 bases left between them. CDR3 length: 17 residues. In DNA form, the CDR3 reads TGCGCCAGCAGCTTCGTACGGACTACCACTTTCACCGGGGAGCTGTTTTTT. It codes for CASSFVRTTTFTGELFF.

The V and J genes are TRBV20-1 and TRBJ2-7, with D hard to call. V was trimmed by 3 bases and J by 4 bases, leaving 10 bases between them. CDR1 is DFQATT, CDR2 SNEGSKA, per germline (reference sequence). The CDR3 is 12 residues long. CDR3 in amino acids: CSASSDRYEQYF. Written as DNA, the CDR3 is TGCAGTGCTAGTTCGGACCGGTACGAGCAGTACTTC.

The genes are TRBV10-1 and TRBJ2-2; the D gene is possibly TRBD1 (5 bases). The CDR3 length is 13 residues. The V gene's germline CDR1 is WNHNN and CDR2 SYGVQD (reference sequence). V was clipped by 8 bases and J by 5 bases, with 12 bases between them. Here the CDR3 DNA reads TGCGCCAGCTCAGGGTGGTGGACCGGGGAGCTGTTTTTT. The encoded protein is CASSGWWTGELFF.

This clonotype came up many times. The chain joins TRBV11-3 to TRBJ2-3; D is undetermined. The length of the CDR3 is 11 residues. CDR1 and CDR2 (germline): SGHNT, YENEEA. V was trimmed by 5 bases and J by 6 bases, leaving 6 bases between them. The CDR3 region is CASSVFDTQYF. CDR3 sequence (DNA): TGTGCCAGCAGCGTCTTTGATACGCAGTATTTT.

This clonotype was observed many times. V and J are TRBV6-2 or TRBV6-3 and TRBJ2-7; TRBD2 matches at 11 bases. CDR1 is MNHEY, CDR2 SVGEGT, per germline. CDR3 length: 14 amino acids. V lost 5 bases, J lost 6 bases, and 6 bases stayed unmatched. The CDR3 DNA follows: TGTGCCAGCAGTCAGGGACTAGCGGCGGTCGAGCAGTACTTC. This translates into CASSQGLAAVEQYF.

This clonotype was counted ten times or more. The CDR3 protein is CASSPGTAIQYF. The CDR3 DNA is TGTGCCAGCAGCCCCGGGACAGCCATACAGTACTTC. The V and J genes are TRBV7-2 and TRBJ2-5; 7 bases are shared with TRBD1. Germline V gene lookup returns CDR1 SGHTA and CDR2 FQGNSA. V lost 5 bases, J lost 11 bases, and 8 bases stayed unmatched. The CDR3 runs 12 residues.

The V call is TRBV28, the J call TRBJ2-7; TRBD2 matches at 10 bases. The CDR3 totals 14 residues. Germline CDR1 MDHEN, CDR2 SYDVKM. Unmatched junction bases numbered 4, after V lost 4 bases and J lost 4 bases. Written as DNA, the CDR3 is TGTGCCAGCAGTTGGGGGACTAGCGCTTACGAGCAGTACTTC. This encodes CASSWGTSAYEQYF.

The sample holds a few counts of this clonotype. The chain recombines TRBV5-4 with TRBJ2-3; D is possibly TRBD2 (6 bases). CDR1 SGHNT and CDR2 YYREEE come from the germline V gene (reference sequence). The ends were cut back, 0 bases at V and 6 bases at J, with 11 bases in the middle. CDR3 length: 14 residues. The CDR3 reads CASSLDASADTQYF. The DNA of the CDR3 is TGTGCCAGCAGCTTGGATGCTAGCGCGGATACGCAGTATTTT.

The chain recombines TRBV7-3 with TRBJ1-5; no clear D. This CDR3 has 11 amino acids. Deletions cut 1 base from V and 11 bases from J, with 6 bases between. Looked up from germline, CDR1 is SGHTA and CDR2 is FQGTGA. CDR3 sequence: CASSLIWTQHF. The CDR3 nucleotides read TGTGCCAGCAGCTTAATTTGGACCCAGCATTTT.

This clonotype was counted ten times or more. This chain joins TRBV7-2 and TRBJ2-3, with TRBD2 matching 9 bases. V was clipped by 1 base and J by 5 bases; unmatched bases: 7. Germline V CDR1 and CDR2: SGHTA, FQGNSA. This CDR3 comprises 16 residues. CDR3 region: CASSLGAGGPGDTQYF. The CDR3 DNA is TGTGCCAGCAGCTTAGGGGCGGGAGGGCCTGGAGATACGCAGTATTTT.

This clonotype was seen repeatedly, ten times or more. The chain couples TRBV20-1 to TRBJ2-4; TRBD2 aligns across 11 bases. CDR3 length equals 17 residues. Per the germline V gene, CDR1 is DFQATT and CDR2 is SNEGSKA (reference sequence). Trimming removed 3 bases from V and 5 bases from J; junction bases left unmatched: 12. The CDR3 here is CSASAVGLAGGQNIQYF. The CDR3 DNA is TGCAGTGCTAGTGCGGTGGGGCTAGCGGGGGGCCAAAACATTCAGTACTTC.

This clonotype came up many times. The V and J genes are TRBV20-1 and TRBJ2-5; D perhaps matches TRBD2 (6 bases). Germline-derived CDR1 and CDR2 are DFQATT and SNEGSKA (reference sequence). The CDR3 is 13 amino acids. Trimming stripped 6 bases from V and 3 bases from J, with 14 bases between. In DNA, the CDR3 is TGCAGTGCCCAGAGAGCGGGCGAAGAGACCCAGTACTTC. Translation: CSAQRAGEETQYF.

Turning to this clonotype: This may stem from a read error, because a much larger clone lies one nucleotide away. The gene calls are TRBV5-1 and TRBJ2-1; D perhaps matches TRBD2 (5 bases). The CDR3 loop spans 14 amino acids. The germline gives CDR1 SGHRS, CDR2 YFSETQ. The chain's CDR3 is CASSLRTPNNQQFF. In DNA form, the CDR3 reads TGCGCCAGCAGCTTGAGGACTCCAAACAATCAGCAGTTCTTC.

This clonotype was counted once. One base away lies a much larger clone, so this may be a sequencing read error. The rearrangement links TRBV6-1 to TRBJ1-5, with 8 bases identical to TRBD1. Germline loops: CDR1 MNHNS, CDR2 SASEGT. The CDR3 length is 14 residues. The CDR3 coding sequence is TGTGCCGGCAGTCGGACAGGGAGAGATCAGCCCCAGCATTTT. The encoded protein is CAGSRTGRDQPQHF.